This T cell receptor beta chain comes out of a study of cytomegalovirus exposure and HLA in healthy donors. Study outcomes and limitations: Donors belonging to an Asian-associated ancestry cluster reportedly showed fewer N-insertions in productive TCRs than the approximately 640-donor mean, according to what a later analysis found. At a 0.05 false discovery rate, a later analysis found some 17,000 TCR beta sequences to be associated with HLA alleles.

Though nominally healthy at sampling, donors likely had unrecorded immune exposures. Turning to this clone: Its antigen is still unknown.

The CDR3 consists of 10 residues. The germline gives CDR1 SGHAT, CDR2 FQNNGV. The V end lost 3 bases, the J end lost 7 bases, and 3 bases lay between the germline ends. Researchers ran the PCR with 60 Vbeta and 13 Jbeta primers. The method was immunoSEQ multiplex PCR; TCRdb's version includes in-frame clones alone and lacks a portion of them. The sample includes 130,000 or so clones, more than 75% seen only once; the top ten take 1.4% to 1.5%. V usage is TRBV11-2 and J usage is TRBJ1-1; D ambiguous. The receptor's source is a female donor in good health and CMV-seronegative. The source material was PBMCs. This CDR3 is CASSFGEAFF. Written as DNA, the CDR3 is TGTGCCAGCAGCTTCGGTGAAGCTTTCTTT.